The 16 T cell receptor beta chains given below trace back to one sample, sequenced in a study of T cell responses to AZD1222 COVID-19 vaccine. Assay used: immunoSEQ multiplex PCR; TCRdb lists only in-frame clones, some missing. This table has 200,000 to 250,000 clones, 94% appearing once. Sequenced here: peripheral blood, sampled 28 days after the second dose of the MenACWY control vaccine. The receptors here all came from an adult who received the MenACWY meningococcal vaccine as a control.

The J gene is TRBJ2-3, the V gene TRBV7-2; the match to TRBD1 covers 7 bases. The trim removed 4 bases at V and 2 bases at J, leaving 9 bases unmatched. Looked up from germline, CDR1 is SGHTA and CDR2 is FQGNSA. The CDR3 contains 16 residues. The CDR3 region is CASSSGQVHITDTQYF. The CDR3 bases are TGTGCCAGCAGCTCCGGACAGGTCCACATCACAGATACGCAGTATTTT.

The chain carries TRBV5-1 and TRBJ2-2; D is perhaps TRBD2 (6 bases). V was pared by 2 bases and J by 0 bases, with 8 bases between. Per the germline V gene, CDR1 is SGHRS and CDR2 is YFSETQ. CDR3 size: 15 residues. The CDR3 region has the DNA TGCGCCAGCAGCTTCGGGGGTTCGAACACCGGGGAGCTGTTTTTT. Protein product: CASSFGGSNTGELFF.

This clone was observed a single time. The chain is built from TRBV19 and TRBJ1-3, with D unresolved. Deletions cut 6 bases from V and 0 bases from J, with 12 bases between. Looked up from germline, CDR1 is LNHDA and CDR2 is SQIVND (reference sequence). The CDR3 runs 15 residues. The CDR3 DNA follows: TGTGCCAGTAGCAATGGGATATTCTCTGGAAACACCATATATTTT. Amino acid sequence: CASSNGIFSGNTIYF.

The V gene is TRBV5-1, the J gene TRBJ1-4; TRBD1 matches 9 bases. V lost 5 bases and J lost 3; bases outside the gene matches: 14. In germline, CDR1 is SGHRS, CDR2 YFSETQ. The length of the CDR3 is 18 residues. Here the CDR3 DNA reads TGCGCCAGCAGGATTTCGGACAGGGGAATGAGGGCTAATGAAAAACTGTTTTTT. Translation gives CASRISDRGMRANEKLFF. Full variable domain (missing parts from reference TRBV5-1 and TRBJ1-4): KAGVTQTPRYLIKTRGQQVTLSCSPISGHRSVSWYQQTPGQGLQFLFEYFSETQRNKGNFPGRFSGRQFSNSRSEMNVSTLELGDSALYLCASRISDRGMRANEKLFFGSGTQLSVL.

The CDR3 is CASSGGRRVYGYTF. The CDR3 nucleotides read TGTGCCAGCAGTGGGGGCCGTCGGGTCTATGGCTACACCTTC. The rearrangement joins TRBV6-4 to TRBJ1-2, with D tentatively TRBD1 (5 bases). This CDR3 is 14 amino acids long. CDR1 and CDR2 (germline): MRHNA, SNTAGT. Trimming took 4 bases from V and 4 from J, leaving 13 bases between them.

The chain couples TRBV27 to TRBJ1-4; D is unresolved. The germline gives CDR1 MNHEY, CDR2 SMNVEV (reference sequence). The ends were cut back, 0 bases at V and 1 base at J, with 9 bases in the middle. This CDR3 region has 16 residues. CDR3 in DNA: TGTGCCAGCAGTTTATCGCTAGGGAGAACTAATGAAAAACTGTTTTTT. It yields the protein CASSLSLGRTNEKLFF.

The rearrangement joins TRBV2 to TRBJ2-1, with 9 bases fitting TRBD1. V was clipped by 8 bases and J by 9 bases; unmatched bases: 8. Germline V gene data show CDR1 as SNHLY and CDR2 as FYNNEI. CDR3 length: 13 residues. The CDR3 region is CASGDREVGEQFF. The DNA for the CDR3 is TGTGCCAGCGGGGACAGGGAAGTCGGTGAGCAGTTCTTC.

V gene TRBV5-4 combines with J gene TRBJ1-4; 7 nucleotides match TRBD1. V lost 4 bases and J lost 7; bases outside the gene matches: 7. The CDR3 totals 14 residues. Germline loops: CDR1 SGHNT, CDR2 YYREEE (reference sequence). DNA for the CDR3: TGTGCCAGCAGCCTCAGGGGGTCGGGTGAAAAACTGTTTTTT. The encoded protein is CASSLRGSGEKLFF.

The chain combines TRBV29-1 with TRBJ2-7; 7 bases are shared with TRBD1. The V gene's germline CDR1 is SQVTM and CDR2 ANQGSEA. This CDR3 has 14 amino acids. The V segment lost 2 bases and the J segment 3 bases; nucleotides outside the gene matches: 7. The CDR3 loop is CSVESGQGDYEQYF. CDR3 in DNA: TGCAGCGTTGAAAGTGGTCAGGGGGACTACGAGCAGTACTTC.

CDR3 in amino acids: CASSLRPAGDNEQFF. As DNA, the CDR3 is TGTGCCAGCAGCTTAAGGCCAGCGGGAGACAATGAGCAGTTCTTC. The chain has TRBV7-3 and TRBJ2-1; 8 bases align to TRBD2. The V segment lost 1 base and the J segment 5 bases; nucleotides outside the gene matches: 4. CDR1 is SGHTA, CDR2 FQGTGA, per germline. The CDR3 contains 15 residues.

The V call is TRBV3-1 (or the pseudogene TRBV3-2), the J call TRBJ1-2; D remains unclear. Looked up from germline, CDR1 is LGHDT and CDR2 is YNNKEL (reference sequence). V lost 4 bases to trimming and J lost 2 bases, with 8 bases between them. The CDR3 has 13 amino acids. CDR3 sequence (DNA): TGTGCCAGCAGCCCTTCGGGAAACTATGGCTACACCTTC. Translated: CASSPSGNYGYTF.

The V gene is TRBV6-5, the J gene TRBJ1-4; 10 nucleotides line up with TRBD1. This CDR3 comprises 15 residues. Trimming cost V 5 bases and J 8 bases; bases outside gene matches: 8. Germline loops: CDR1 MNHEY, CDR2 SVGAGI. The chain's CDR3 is CASSRQGANGEKLFF. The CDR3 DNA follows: TGTGCCAGCAGTAGACAGGGGGCTAATGGAGAAAAACTGTTTTTT.

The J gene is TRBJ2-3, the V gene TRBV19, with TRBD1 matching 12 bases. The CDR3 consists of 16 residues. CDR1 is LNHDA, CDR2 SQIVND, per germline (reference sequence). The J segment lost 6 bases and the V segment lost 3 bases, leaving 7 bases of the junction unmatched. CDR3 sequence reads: CASSITGTGGVDTQYF. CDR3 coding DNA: TGTGCCAGTAGTATCACCGGGACAGGGGGCGTGGATACGCAGTATTTT.

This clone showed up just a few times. The chain's CDR3 is CEGVLLYNEQFF. For the CDR3, the DNA is TGTGAAGGAGTCCTGCTTTACAATGAGCAGTTCTTC. The chain recombines TRBV19 with TRBJ2-1, with D hard to call. CDR1 and CDR2 from the germline V gene are LNHDA and SQIVND (reference sequence). The CDR3 contains 12 residues.

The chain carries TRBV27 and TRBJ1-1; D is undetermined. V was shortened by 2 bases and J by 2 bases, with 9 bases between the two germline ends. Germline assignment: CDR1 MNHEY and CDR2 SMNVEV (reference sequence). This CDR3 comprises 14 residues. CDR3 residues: CASSLIGVNTEAFF. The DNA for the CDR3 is TGTGCCAGCAGTTTAATTGGGGTAAACACTGAAGCTTTCTTT.

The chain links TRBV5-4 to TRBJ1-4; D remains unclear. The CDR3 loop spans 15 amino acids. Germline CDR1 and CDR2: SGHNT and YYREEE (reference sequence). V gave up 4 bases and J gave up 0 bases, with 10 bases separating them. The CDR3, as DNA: TGTGCCAGCAGCCTGGGCTATGCAACTAATGAAAAACTGTTTTTT. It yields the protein CASSLGYATNEKLFF.